This T cell receptor beta chain was recorded in a study of blood T cell repertoires in COVID-19. Overall study context: T cells, B-cell-depleted T cells, or PBMCs provided the cDNA or gDNA that served as material.

As handled by the study authors: Amplification of reference gene primers was used by the study to estimate nucleated cell counts. Measured with immunoSEQ multiplex PCR; TCRdb has only the in-frame clones, and not every one. The V and J calls and clone size come from that table; D and trimming were worked out from the DNA. The table shows 75,000 to 100,000 clones, with approximately 86% occurring only once. The CDR3 extends over 13 amino acids. With V trimmed by 5 bases and J by 3 bases, 3 bases remained unmatched. CDR1 is MNHEY, CDR2 SVGAGI, per germline. Specimen: peripheral blood. The clonotype comes from an elderly woman with acute or convalescent COVID-19. This sequence joins TRBV6-5 and TRBJ2-7; 8 bases are a match to TRBD1. The DNA of the CDR3 is TGTGCCAGCAGTCAGGGGGCGATCTACGAGCAGTACTTC. It yields the protein CASSQGAIYEQYF.